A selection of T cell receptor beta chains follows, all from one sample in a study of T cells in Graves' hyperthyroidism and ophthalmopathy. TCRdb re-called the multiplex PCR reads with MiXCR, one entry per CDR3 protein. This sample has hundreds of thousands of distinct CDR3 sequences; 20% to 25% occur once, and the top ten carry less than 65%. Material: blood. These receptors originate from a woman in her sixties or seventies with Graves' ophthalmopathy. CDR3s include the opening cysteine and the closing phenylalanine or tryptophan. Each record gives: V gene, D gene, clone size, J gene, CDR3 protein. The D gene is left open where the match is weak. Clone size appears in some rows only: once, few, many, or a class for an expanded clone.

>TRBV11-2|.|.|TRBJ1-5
CASSLAGANQPQHF
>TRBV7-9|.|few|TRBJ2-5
CASSLGSSQETQYF
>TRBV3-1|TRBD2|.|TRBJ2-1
CASSLRPGLVSDNEQFF
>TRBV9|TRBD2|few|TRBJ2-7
CASSVGTSGKYEQYF
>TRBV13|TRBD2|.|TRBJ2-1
CASSSARGERYYNEQFF
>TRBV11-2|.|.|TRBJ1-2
CASSLDRIGSNYGYTF
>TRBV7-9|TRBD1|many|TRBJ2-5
CASSLGYGQEETQYF
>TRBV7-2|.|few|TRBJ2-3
CASSLAMGAAQYF
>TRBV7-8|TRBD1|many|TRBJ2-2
CASSSRDRGRSTGELFF
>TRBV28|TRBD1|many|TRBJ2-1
CASSPRTGLYNEQFF
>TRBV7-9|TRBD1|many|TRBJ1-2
CASSLQGANYGYTF
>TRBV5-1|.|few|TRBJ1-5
CASSLQGEINQPQHF
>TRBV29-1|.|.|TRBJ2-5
CSVDGQTQETQYF
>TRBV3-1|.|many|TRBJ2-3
CASSPSRGASTDTQYF
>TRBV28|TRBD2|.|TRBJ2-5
CASSLDIAAGDETQYF
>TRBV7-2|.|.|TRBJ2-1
CASGQYGNEQFF
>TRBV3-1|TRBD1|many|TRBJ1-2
CASKGAYGYTF
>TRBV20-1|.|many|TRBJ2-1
CSASDSREQFF
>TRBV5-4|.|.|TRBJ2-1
CASSLVLAANEQFF
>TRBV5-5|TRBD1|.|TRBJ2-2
CASSPGTGGSGELFF
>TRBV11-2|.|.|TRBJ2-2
CASSLVPGTGELFF
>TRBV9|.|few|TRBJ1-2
CASSSPRTVYRYTF
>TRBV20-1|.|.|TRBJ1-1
CSAQRRAGNTEAFF
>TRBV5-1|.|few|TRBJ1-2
CASSLVRPGTYGYTF
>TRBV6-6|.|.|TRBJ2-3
CASSYSRVTDTQYF
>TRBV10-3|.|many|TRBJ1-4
CAISGTSTTNEKLFF
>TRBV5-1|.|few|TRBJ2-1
CASTPVSTAPLDEQFF
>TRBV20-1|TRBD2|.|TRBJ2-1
CSARERAGGYNEQFF
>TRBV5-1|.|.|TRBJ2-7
CASSSGTDSREQYF
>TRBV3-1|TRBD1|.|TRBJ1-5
CASSQEVGQGYNQPQHF
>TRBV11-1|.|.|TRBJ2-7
CASSFTGRASYEQYF
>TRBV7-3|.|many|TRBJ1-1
CASILLPRHYTEAFF
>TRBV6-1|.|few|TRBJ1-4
CASTLLAPPANEKLFF
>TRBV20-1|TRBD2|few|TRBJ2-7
CSARSSGKEDFKYEQYF
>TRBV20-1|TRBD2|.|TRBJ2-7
CSAPSGNLYEQYF
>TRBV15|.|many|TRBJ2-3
CATSPSPSTDTQYF
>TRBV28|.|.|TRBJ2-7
CASSLVGQRLYEQYF
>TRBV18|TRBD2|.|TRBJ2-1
CASSPVAGGPHNEQFF
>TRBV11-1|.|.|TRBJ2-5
CASSRDSGIVRGTQYF
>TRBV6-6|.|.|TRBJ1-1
CASSYSTAENTEAFF
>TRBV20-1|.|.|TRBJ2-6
CSARPGSGANVLTF
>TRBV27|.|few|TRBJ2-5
CASSLKGGVIATVEETQYF
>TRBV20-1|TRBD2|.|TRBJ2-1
CSARDELAGWEQFF
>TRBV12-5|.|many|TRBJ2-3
CASGLGPFTDTQYF
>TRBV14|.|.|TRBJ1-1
CASSQDRVRAFF
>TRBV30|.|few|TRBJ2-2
CAWSPTGELFF
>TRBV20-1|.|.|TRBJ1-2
CSAGGTRGYYGYTF
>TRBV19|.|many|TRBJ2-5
CASSMSSLKETQYF
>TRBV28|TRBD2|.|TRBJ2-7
CASSFVSLAGAYEQYF
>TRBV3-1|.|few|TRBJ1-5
CASAGGYSNQPQHF
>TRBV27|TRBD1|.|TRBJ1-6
CASRTLGQGNSPLHF
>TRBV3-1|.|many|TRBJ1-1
CASSKQGNTEAFF